Listed below are T cell receptor beta chains from one sample, sequenced in a study of T cells in tuberculosis. Sequenced by immunoSEQ multiplex PCR; TCRdb stores in-frame clones only, minus some. The data contain some 31,000 clones, roughly 93% of them seen just once; the ten biggest clones take up around 4.7%. Sequenced input: PBMCs. The receptors were gathered from a donor under 30 with latent tuberculosis or without tuberculosis infection. Each CDR3 is given with its conserved first and last residue. Not all rows give a size; the values are once, few, many and, for expanded clones, a class.

j_call: TRBJ2-2
clone_size: -
v_call: TRBV5-1
cdr3_aa: CASSLAMGGLNTGELFF

j_call: TRBJ2-1
clone_size: -
v_call: TRBV4-1
cdr3_aa: CASSQFSGSHEQFF

j_call: TRBJ2-3
clone_size: -
v_call: TRBV29-1
cdr3_aa: CSAGQGRTDTQYF

j_call: TRBJ1-5
clone_size: -
v_call: TRBV29-1
cdr3_aa: CSVQDRVDQPQHF

j_call: TRBJ1-2
clone_size: -
v_call: TRBV19
cdr3_aa: CASNLGLLKYGYTF

j_call: TRBJ2-2
clone_size: -
v_call: TRBV7-8
cdr3_aa: CDAGPNTGELFF

j_call: TRBJ2-7
clone_size: once
v_call: TRBV7-9
cdr3_aa: CASSGIQQGAPYEQYF

j_call: TRBJ2-2
clone_size: -
v_call: TRBV4-1
cdr3_aa: CASSLYKRDTYTGELFF

j_call: TRBJ2-7
clone_size: -
v_call: TRBV28
cdr3_aa: CASSSPAAGDSYEQYF

j_call: TRBJ1-4
clone_size: -
v_call: TRBV28
cdr3_aa: CASSIGQDEKLFF

j_call: TRBJ2-1
clone_size: -
v_call: TRBV11-3
cdr3_aa: CASSPEEGNEQFF

j_call: TRBJ2-2
clone_size: once
v_call: TRBV7-3
cdr3_aa: CASSSKPRMTGELFF

j_call: TRBJ2-4
clone_size: -
v_call: TRBV18
cdr3_aa: CASSLDRDRGRLAKNIQYF

j_call: TRBJ2-7
clone_size: few
v_call: TRBV7-2
cdr3_aa: CASSLDGGPYEQYF

j_call: TRBJ1-1
clone_size: -
v_call: TRBV28
cdr3_aa: CASSSELNTEAFF

j_call: TRBJ1-1
clone_size: -
v_call: TRBV29-1
cdr3_aa: CSAERGSTEAFF

j_call: TRBJ1-4
clone_size: -
v_call: TRBV19
cdr3_aa: CASSWQGPEKLFF

j_call: TRBJ1-6
clone_size: -
v_call: TRBV2
cdr3_aa: CASSLTGLTGPYNSPLHF

j_call: TRBJ2-3
clone_size: -
v_call: TRBV29-1
cdr3_aa: CSVEDSLGPPQGSTDTQYF

j_call: TRBJ1-3
clone_size: -
v_call: TRBV5-6
cdr3_aa: CASNIRQGQGSGNTIYF

j_call: TRBJ1-4
clone_size: -
v_call: TRBV25-1
cdr3_aa: CASSEPTTTNEKLFF

j_call: TRBJ2-1
clone_size: -
v_call: TRBV7-2
cdr3_aa: CASSSRVASDYNEQFF

j_call: TRBJ2-5
clone_size: -
v_call: TRBV13
cdr3_aa: CASSFASGGYQETQYF

j_call: TRBJ1-1
clone_size: -
v_call: TRBV7-3
cdr3_aa: CASSAGQNTEAFF

j_call: TRBJ2-1
clone_size: -
v_call: TRBV6-5
cdr3_aa: CASSYRAGGPGEQFF

j_call: TRBJ2-2
clone_size: -
v_call: TRBV5-1
cdr3_aa: CASSLAGVPGELFF

j_call: TRBJ2-2
clone_size: -
v_call: TRBV2
cdr3_aa: CASIDTGELFF

j_call: TRBJ1-2
clone_size: -
v_call: TRBV28
cdr3_aa: CASSSQNYGYTF

j_call: TRBJ2-2
clone_size: once
v_call: TRBV5-1
cdr3_aa: CASSPTGTGELFF

j_call: TRBJ2-1
clone_size: -
v_call: TRBV12-5
cdr3_aa: CASGLLAFTPCRFF

j_call: TRBJ2-7
clone_size: -
v_call: TRBV6-5
cdr3_aa: CASSYGGSRRGEQYF

j_call: TRBJ1-6
clone_size: -
v_call: TRBV6-5
cdr3_aa: CASSYWQGNSPLHF

j_call: TRBJ2-5
clone_size: -
v_call: TRBV28
cdr3_aa: CASSLDAGQETQYF

j_call: TRBJ2-2
clone_size: -
v_call: TRBV5-1
cdr3_aa: CASSSGGAGELFF

j_call: TRBJ1-1
clone_size: -
v_call: TRBV5-1
cdr3_aa: CASSLGRGDSEAFF

j_call: TRBJ2-3
clone_size: -
v_call: TRBV2
cdr3_aa: CASSTLAGTDTQYF

j_call: TRBJ2-1
clone_size: -
v_call: TRBV4-2
cdr3_aa: CASSQALNRKNEQFF

j_call: TRBJ2-1
clone_size: -
v_call: TRBV13
cdr3_aa: CASSSWTSGVTYNEQFF

j_call: TRBJ2-5
clone_size: -
v_call: TRBV11-2
cdr3_aa: CASSLGQYEETQYF

j_call: TRBJ1-1
clone_size: once
v_call: TRBV2
cdr3_aa: CASSSNREGEAFF

j_call: TRBJ2-1
clone_size: once
v_call: TRBV2
cdr3_aa: CASSASGGSYNEQFF

j_call: TRBJ1-1
clone_size: -
v_call: TRBV28
cdr3_aa: CASNEALFNTEAFF

j_call: TRBJ2-3
clone_size: once
v_call: TRBV27
cdr3_aa: CASMLAGGTDTQYF

j_call: TRBJ2-1
clone_size: -
v_call: TRBV19
cdr3_aa: CASSIGGVTSRNEQFF

j_call: TRBJ2-2
clone_size: once
v_call: TRBV5-1
cdr3_aa: CASSPLTSGFGGELFF

j_call: TRBJ2-7
clone_size: -
v_call: TRBV2
cdr3_aa: CASSGDRGNSYEQYF

j_call: TRBJ1-2
clone_size: -
v_call: TRBV28
cdr3_aa: CASSLGQNYGYTF

j_call: TRBJ2-7
clone_size: -
v_call: TRBV6-5
cdr3_aa: CASRTRDYEQYF

j_call: TRBJ1-2
clone_size: -
v_call: TRBV18
cdr3_aa: CASSLDVPGHGVRYGYTF

j_call: TRBJ2-3
clone_size: -
v_call: TRBV11-2
cdr3_aa: CASSLGVGGADTQYF